This T cell receptor beta chain was profiled in a study of early stage breast cancer tumors. General study results and limits: Compared with adjacent normal breast tissue, tumors showed roughly 2.5-fold greater T cell density and higher clonality. In most of the 16 patients, blood comparison separated tumor from normal breast.

On this clone: The antigen remains undetermined.

Looked up from germline, CDR1 is SGHVS and CDR2 is FNYEAQ. Trimming at V came to 0 bases and at J to 5 bases, leaving 10 bases not matched to a gene. This CDR3 spans 18 amino acids. Each sample had two DNA replicates, 0.5 ug blood or approximately 1.5 ug tissue. Here immunoSEQ multiplex PCR was the method, and the copy in TCRdb shows in-frame clones only, minus some. The data show about 28,000 clones, more than 65% seen once. The sample taken for sequencing was blood. This TCR was recovered from a person in their 40s with breast cancer. V and J are TRBV7-6 and TRBJ2-5; 12 nucleotides align to TRBD2. This CDR3 is CASSLAPPSGRVWETQYF. CDR3 nucleotide sequence: TGTGCCAGCAGCTTAGCGCCGCCTAGCGGGAGGGTTTGGGAGACCCAGTACTTC.